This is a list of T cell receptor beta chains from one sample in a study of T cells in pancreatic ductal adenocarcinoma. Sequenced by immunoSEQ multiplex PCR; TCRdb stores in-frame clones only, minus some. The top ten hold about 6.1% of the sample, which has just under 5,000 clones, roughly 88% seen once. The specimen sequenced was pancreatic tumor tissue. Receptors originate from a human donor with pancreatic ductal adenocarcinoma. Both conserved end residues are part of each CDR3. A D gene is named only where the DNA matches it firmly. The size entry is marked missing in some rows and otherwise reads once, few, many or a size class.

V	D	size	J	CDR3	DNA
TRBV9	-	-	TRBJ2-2	CASSVEGSESGELFF	TGTGCCAGCAGCGTAGAGGGGAGTGAGTCCGGGGAGCTGTTTTTT
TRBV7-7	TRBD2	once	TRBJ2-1	CASSLGTNNEQFF	TGTGCCAGCAGCTTGGGGACTAACAATGAGCAGTTCTTC
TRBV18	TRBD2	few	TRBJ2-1	CASSRASGSLNEQFF	TGTGCCAGCTCACGCGCTAGCGGGAGTCTCAATGAGCAGTTCTTC
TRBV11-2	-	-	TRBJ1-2	CASSLDSHSLYGYTF	TGTGCCAGCAGCTTAGATTCGCACAGCCTCTATGGCTACACCTTC
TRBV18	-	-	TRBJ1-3	CASSPPAGSGNTIYF	TGTGCCAGCTCACCACCGGCGGGATCTGGAAACACCATATATTTT
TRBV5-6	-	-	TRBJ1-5	CASSLRRSGISNQPQHF	TGTGCCAGCAGCTTGCGACGGTCAGGGATTAGCAATCAGCCCCAGCATTTT
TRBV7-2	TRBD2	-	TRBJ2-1	CASSSGTSKWNEQFF	TGTGCCAGCAGCTCCGGGACTAGTAAATGGAATGAGCAGTTCTTC
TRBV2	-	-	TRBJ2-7	CASSVGGREQYF	TGTGCCAGCAGTGTGGGGGGGCGCGAGCAGTACTTC
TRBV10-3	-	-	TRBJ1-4	CAISESMAARGNEKLFF	TGTGCCATCAGTGAGTCGATGGCCGCCCGAGGGAATGAAAAACTGTTTTTT
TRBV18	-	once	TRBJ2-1	CASSRDNSPYNEQFF	TGTGCCAGCTCACGGGACAACTCACCTTACAATGAGCAGTTCTTC
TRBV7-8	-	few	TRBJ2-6	CASSFEGVTGANVLTF	TGTGCCAGCAGCTTTGAGGGGGTGACTGGGGCCAACGTCCTGACTTTC
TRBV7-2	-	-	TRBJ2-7	CASSPSPGGSYEQYF	TGTGCCAGCAGCCCCTCACCGGGTGGCTCCTACGAGCAGTACTTC
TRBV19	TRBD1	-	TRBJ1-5	CASSIKGARNQPQHF	TGTGCCAGTAGTATAAAGGGGGCGCGCAATCAGCCCCAGCATTTT
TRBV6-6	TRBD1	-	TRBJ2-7	CASSPGTGNYEQYF	TGTGCCAGCAGTCCCGGGACAGGTAACTACGAGCAGTACTTC
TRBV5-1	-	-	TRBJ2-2	CASSLAGGEAAGELFF	TGCGCCAGCAGCTTGGCCGGAGGGGAGGCGGCCGGGGAGCTGTTTTTT
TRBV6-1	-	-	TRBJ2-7	CASSEGKGEQYF	TGTGCCAGCAGTGAAGGAAAGGGCGAGCAGTACTTC
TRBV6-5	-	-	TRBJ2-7	CASSFVGGEQYF	TGTGCCAGCAGTTTTGTCGGCGGGGAGCAGTACTTC
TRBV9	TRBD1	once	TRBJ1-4	CASSRSDRPTNEKLFF	TGTGCCAGCAGCCGCTCGGACAGGCCAACTAATGAAAAACTGTTTTTT
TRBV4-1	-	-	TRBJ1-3	CASSQVPGTEKGYTIYF	TGCGCCAGCAGCCAAGTGCCTGGGACGGAGAAGGGGTACACCATATATTTT
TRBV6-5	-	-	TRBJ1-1	CASYTKGWGTEAFF	TGTGCCAGCTACACGAAAGGGTGGGGCACTGAAGCTTTCTTT
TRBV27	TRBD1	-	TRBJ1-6	CASWTGRSYNSPLHF	TGTGCCAGCTGGACAGGTCGCTCCTATAATTCACCCCTCCACTTT
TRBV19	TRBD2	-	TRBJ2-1	CASSFSSGGDNEQFF	TGTGCCAGTAGTTTCTCTAGCGGGGGAGACAATGAGCAGTTCTTC
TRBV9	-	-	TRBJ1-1	CASSVGELTPNTEAFF	TGTGCCAGCAGCGTAGGAGAACTTACACCGAACACTGAAGCTTTCTTT
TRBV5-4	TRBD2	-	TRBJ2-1	CASSPDQRERNEQFF	TGTGCCAGCAGCCCGGACCAGCGGGAGCGGAATGAGCAGTTCTTC
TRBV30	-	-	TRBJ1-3	CAWGWDTIYF	TGTGCCTGGGGTTGGGACACCATATATTTT
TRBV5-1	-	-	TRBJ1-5	CASSPASLDQPQHF	TGCGCCAGCAGCCCCGCCTCCCTCGATCAGCCCCAGCATTTT
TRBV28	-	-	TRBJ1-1	CASRRVREGAFF	TGTGCCAGCAGGAGGGTGCGGGAGGGAGCTTTCTTT
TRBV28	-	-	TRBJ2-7	CATALYPRDEQYF	TGTGCCACCGCCCTCTATCCGCGCGACGAGCAGTACTTC
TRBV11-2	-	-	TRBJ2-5	CASSLPTETQYF	TGTGCCAGCAGCCTTCCGACGGAGACCCAGTACTTC
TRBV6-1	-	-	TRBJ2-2	CASRWTGSGELFF	TGTGCCAGCAGATGGACGGGGTCCGGGGAGCTGTTTTTT
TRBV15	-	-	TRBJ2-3	CASSPGKGVTDTQYF	TGTGCCAGCAGCCCAGGGAAGGGAGTCACAGATACGCAGTATTTT
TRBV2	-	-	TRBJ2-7	CASSRSGYEQYF	TGTGCCAGCTCCAGGAGTGGCTACGAGCAGTACTTC
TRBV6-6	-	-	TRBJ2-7	CASSYLAQSYEQYF	TGTGCCAGCAGTTATCTAGCGCAATCCTACGAGCAGTACTTC
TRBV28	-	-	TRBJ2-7	CASSSGDIRSYEQYF	TGTGCCAGCAGTTCCGGGGACATTCGGAGTTACGAGCAGTACTTC
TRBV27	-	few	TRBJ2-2	CASSYRTPSTAGELFF	TGTGCCAGCAGCTACCGGACTCCCTCGACGGCCGGGGAGCTGTTTTTT
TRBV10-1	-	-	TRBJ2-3	CASSEAGGGRDTQYF	TGCGCCAGCAGTGAGGCCGGAGGAGGTAGGGATACGCAGTATTTT
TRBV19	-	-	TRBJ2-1	CASSIGVGEQFF	TGTGCCAGTAGTATAGGGGTGGGGGAGCAGTTCTTC
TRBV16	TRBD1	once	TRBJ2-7	CASSPTGGSEQYF	TGTGCCAGCAGTCCGACAGGGGGCAGCGAGCAGTACTTC
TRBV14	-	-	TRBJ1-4	CANDMGGRFPTATNEKLFF	TGTGCCAACGACATGGGGGGACGGTTTCCAACTGCAACTAATGAAAAACTGTTTTTT
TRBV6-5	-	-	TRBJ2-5	CASNRAGRYQETQYF	TGTGCCAGCAATCGGGCAGGGCGGTATCAAGAGACCCAGTACTTC
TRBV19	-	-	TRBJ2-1	CASSPGGGRIIANEQFF	TGTGCCAGTAGCCCCGGTGGAGGGCGGATAATAGCTAATGAGCAGTTCTTC
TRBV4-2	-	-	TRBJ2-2	CASSQLLTGSGELFF	TGTGCCAGCAGCCAACTACTCACAGGGTCCGGGGAGCTGTTTTTT
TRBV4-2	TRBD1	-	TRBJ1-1	CASSQEGTGVNAFF	TGTGCCAGCAGCCAAGAGGGGACAGGGGTTAACGCTTTCTTT
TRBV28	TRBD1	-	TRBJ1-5	CASESSLAGQGIWAQHF	TGTGCCAGCGAATCATCACTCGCAGGACAGGGTATTTGGGCCCAGCATTTT